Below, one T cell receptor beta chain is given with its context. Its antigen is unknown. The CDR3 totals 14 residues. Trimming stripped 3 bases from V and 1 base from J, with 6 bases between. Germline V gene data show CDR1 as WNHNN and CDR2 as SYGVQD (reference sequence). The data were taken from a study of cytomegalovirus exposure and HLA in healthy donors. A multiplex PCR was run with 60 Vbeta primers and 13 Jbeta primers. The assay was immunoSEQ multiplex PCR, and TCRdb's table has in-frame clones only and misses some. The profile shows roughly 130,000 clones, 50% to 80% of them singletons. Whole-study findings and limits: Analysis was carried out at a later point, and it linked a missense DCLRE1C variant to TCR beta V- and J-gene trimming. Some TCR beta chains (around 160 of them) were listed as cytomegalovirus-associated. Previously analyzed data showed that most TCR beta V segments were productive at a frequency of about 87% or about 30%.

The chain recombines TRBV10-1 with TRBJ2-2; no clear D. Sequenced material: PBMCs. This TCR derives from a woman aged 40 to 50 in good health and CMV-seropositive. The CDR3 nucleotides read TGCGCCAGCAGTGAAAGACAGAACACCGGGGAGCTGTTTTTT. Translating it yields CASSERQNTGELFF.